The text below deals with one TCR beta chain. What it binds is unknown. This record belongs to a study of cytomegalovirus exposure and HLA in healthy donors. Findings and limits, study-wide: Of the V segments, some could not be distinguished, including TRBV6-2 and TRBV6-3, and were excluded. Researchers had no immune exposure information except CMV serostatus available. Researchers reported from a later analysis that most CMV-associated TCR beta chains appeared HLA-restricted.

The V and J ends lost 1 base and 8 bases respectively, with 9 bases between them. Per the germline V gene, CDR1 is LGHNA and CDR2 is YSLEER. The CDR3 runs to 13 residues. PCR amplification relied on 60 Vbeta primers (plus 13 Jbeta primers). Using immunoSEQ multiplex PCR, the repertoire was profiled, and TCRdb retains in-frame clones only, with some absent. The top ten hold about 1.2% of the sample, which has about 190,000 clones, around 87% seen once. Sequences were obtained from PBMCs. The chain employs TRBV4-3 and TRBJ1-3; D gene uncertain. The sequence was obtained from a young man in good health and CMV-seronegative. CDR3 coding DNA: TGCGCCAGCAGCCAAGTTCGGGGAGACACCATATATTTT. Its protein is CASSQVRGDTIYF.